The rows below give T cell receptor beta chains drawn from one sample of a study of blood T cell repertoires in COVID-19. Libraries were prepared by immunoSEQ multiplex PCR; TCRdb keeps only in-frame clonotypes and omits some of them. The sample holds roughly 260,000 clones, approximately 92% seen once. Sequencing was performed on peripheral blood. The receptors here all came from a young adult with COVID-19, enrolled during active disease. The CDR3 runs from the conserved cysteine through the conserved F or W. D genes are given only for firm matches. Only some rows state a clone size, as once, few, many or a class for expanded clones.

CDR3,DNA,size,V,D,J
CASSVERTSRHNEQFF,TGTGCCAGCAGCGTAGAGCGGACTAGTCGTCACAATGAGCAGTTCTTC,.,TRBV9,TRBD2,TRBJ2-1
CASSESQGNQPQHF,TGCGCCAGCAGTGAGTCACAGGGGAATCAGCCCCAGCATTTT,.,TRBV10-2,TRBD1,TRBJ1-5
CASSLSSYNEQFF,TGTGCCAGTTCCCTATCAAGCTACAATGAGCAGTTCTTC,.,TRBV27,.,TRBJ2-1
CASNVEPGQGALGTEAFF,TGCGCCAGCAACGTCGAACCGGGACAGGGGGCTTTGGGCACTGAAGCTTTCTTT,.,TRBV4-1,TRBD1,TRBJ1-1
CASSATGNSNQPQHF,TGTGCCAGCAGCGCCACAGGTAATAGCAATCAGCCCCAGCATTTT,.,TRBV2,.,TRBJ1-5
CASSPGTGTSEQYF,TGTGCCAGCTCACCCGGGACAGGGACTTCCGAGCAGTACTTC,.,TRBV18,TRBD1,TRBJ2-7
CASSPGTVSYGYTF,TGTGCCAGCAGTCCCGGGACAGTATCCTATGGCTACACCTTC,.,TRBV6-2/TRBV6-3,TRBD1,TRBJ1-2
CSVDDRAGNEQFF,TGCAGCGTCGACGACAGGGCGGGAAATGAGCAGTTCTTC,.,TRBV29-1,.,TRBJ2-1
CASSWGQKNTEAFF,TGTGCCAGCAGCTGGGGACAGAAAAACACTGAAGCTTTCTTT,.,TRBV7-2,TRBD1,TRBJ1-1
CASSNDRGGLDNEQFF,TGCGCCAGCAGCAACGACAGGGGAGGTTTGGACAATGAGCAGTTCTTC,once,TRBV5-1,TRBD1,TRBJ2-1
CASSVVAGESNEQFF,TGTGCCAGCAGCGTAGTAGCGGGAGAGTCGAATGAGCAGTTCTTC,.,TRBV9,TRBD2,TRBJ2-1
CASRNYREAFF,TGTGCCAGCAGGAACTACAGGGAAGCTTTCTTT,few,TRBV6-5,.,TRBJ1-1
CASSPMGSLHTGELFF,TGTGCCAGCAGTCCCATGGGCAGCCTTCACACCGGGGAGCTGTTTTTT,.,TRBV28,.,TRBJ2-2
CASSSREGGQFF,TGTGCCAGCAGTTCCCGAGAGGGAGGTCAGTTCTTC,.,TRBV6-5,.,TRBJ2-1
CAIGTHTTDTQYF,TGTGCCATCGGGACTCATACCACAGATACGCAGTATTTT,.,TRBV24-1,.,TRBJ2-3
CAIRSGGVDEQFF,TGTGCCATCAGATCAGGAGGGGTTGATGAGCAGTTCTTC,.,TRBV10-3,.,TRBJ2-1